This is a list of T cell receptor beta chains from one sample in a study of T cell changes during pregnancy in multiple sclerosis. The method was immunoSEQ multiplex PCR; TCRdb's version includes in-frame clones alone and lacks a portion of them. The sample shows fewer than 12,000 clones, roughly 89% of them seen only once. Sequenced material: CD8+ T cells from peripheral blood mononuclear cells, taken in the first trimester of pregnancy. These receptor sequences come from a female donor in good health, enrolled as a control in a pregnancy study. CDR3s include the opening cysteine and the closing phenylalanine or tryptophan. The order of the fields is V gene, J gene, clone size, D gene, CDR3 protein, CDR3 DNA. A D gene is named only where the DNA matches it firmly. Not every row has a clone size; where given, it reads once, few, many or a size class.

V gene: TRBV4-2
J gene: TRBJ2-7
clone size: NA
D gene: NA
CDR3 protein: CASSQEFLGPYEQYF
CDR3 DNA: TGTGCCAGCAGCCAAGAATTTCTAGGCCCCTACGAGCAGTACTTC

V gene: TRBV5-6
J gene: TRBJ2-7
clone size: NA
D gene: TRBD2
CDR3 protein: CASSTGLAVYEQYF
CDR3 DNA: TGTGCCAGCAGCACTGGACTAGCGGTCTACGAGCAGTACTTC

V gene: TRBV4-3
J gene: TRBJ2-6
clone size: NA
D gene: NA
CDR3 protein: CASSQVLGANVLTF
CDR3 DNA: TGCGCCAGCAGCCAAGTACTAGGGGCCAACGTCCTGACTTTC

V gene: TRBV9
J gene: TRBJ1-2
clone size: NA
D gene: TRBD1
CDR3 protein: CASSSERGQGTNYGYTF
CDR3 DNA: TGTGCCAGCAGCTCCGAAAGGGGACAGGGCACTAACTATGGCTACACCTTC

V gene: TRBV6-1
J gene: TRBJ1-2
clone size: NA
D gene: NA
CDR3 protein: CASSEGGTFYGYTF
CDR3 DNA: TGTGCCAGCAGTGAAGGAGGGACTTTCTATGGCTACACCTTC

V gene: TRBV4-1
J gene: TRBJ1-2
clone size: NA
D gene: NA
CDR3 protein: CASSQGAGYTF
CDR3 DNA: TGCGCCAGCAGCCAAGGGGCTGGCTACACCTTC

V gene: TRBV6-1
J gene: TRBJ2-7
clone size: NA
D gene: TRBD1
CDR3 protein: CASSDDLPDRGGPYEQYF
CDR3 DNA: TGTGCCAGCAGTGATGATTTGCCGGACAGGGGGGGACCCTACGAGCAGTACTTC

V gene: TRBV15
J gene: TRBJ2-3
clone size: once
D gene: TRBD2
CDR3 protein: CATSRASGGADTQYF
CDR3 DNA: TGTGCCACCAGCAGAGCTAGCGGGGGGGCAGATACGCAGTATTTT

V gene: TRBV4-3
J gene: TRBJ1-1
clone size: NA
D gene: NA
CDR3 protein: CASSPDHGQTEAFF
CDR3 DNA: TGCGCCAGCAGCCCCGATCATGGACAGACTGAAGCTTTCTTT

V gene: TRBV6-5
J gene: TRBJ1-4
clone size: NA
D gene: NA
CDR3 protein: CASTNYGLEKLFF
CDR3 DNA: TGTGCCAGCACGAACTATGGTCTTGAAAAACTGTTTTTT

V gene: TRBV27
J gene: TRBJ2-1
clone size: once
D gene: NA
CDR3 protein: CASSLPGHTYNEQFF
CDR3 DNA: TGTGCCAGCAGTCTACCGGGACATACCTACAATGAGCAGTTCTTC

V gene: TRBV30
J gene: TRBJ1-1
clone size: NA
D gene: NA
CDR3 protein: CAWVRGTNTEAFF
CDR3 DNA: TGTGCCTGGGTCAGGGGAACGAACACTGAAGCTTTCTTT

V gene: TRBV30
J gene: TRBJ1-2
clone size: NA
D gene: NA
CDR3 protein: CAWSGGGYGYTF
CDR3 DNA: TGTGCCTGGAGTGGGGGAGGCTATGGCTACACCTTC

V gene: TRBV7-8
J gene: TRBJ2-2
clone size: NA
D gene: TRBD1
CDR3 protein: CASSFSGGTGELFF
CDR3 DNA: TGTGCCAGCAGCTTCTCAGGGGGCACCGGGGAGCTGTTTTTT

V gene: TRBV5-1
J gene: TRBJ2-2
clone size: NA
D gene: NA
CDR3 protein: CASSITSPGELFF
CDR3 DNA: TGCGCCAGCTCCATAACTTCTCCCGGGGAGCTGTTTTTT

V gene: TRBV9
J gene: TRBJ2-5
clone size: NA
D gene: NA
CDR3 protein: CASSGGRRQETQYF
CDR3 DNA: TGTGCCAGCAGCGGGGGGCGGCGACAAGAGACCCAGTACTTC

V gene: TRBV27
J gene: TRBJ2-2
clone size: NA
D gene: TRBD2
CDR3 protein: CATASGGRGGELFF
CDR3 DNA: TGTGCCACCGCTAGCGGGGGACGAGGCGGGGAGCTGTTTTTT

V gene: TRBV27
J gene: TRBJ2-7
clone size: NA
D gene: NA
CDR3 protein: CATKGNKAYEQYF
CDR3 DNA: TGTGCCACCAAGGGGAACAAGGCCTACGAGCAGTACTTC

V gene: TRBV27
J gene: TRBJ1-5
clone size: NA
D gene: NA
CDR3 protein: CASSLSGAGNQPQHF
CDR3 DNA: TGTGCCAGCAGTTTATCGGGGGCTGGCAATCAGCCCCAGCATTTT

V gene: TRBV19
J gene: TRBJ1-1
clone size: NA
D gene: TRBD1
CDR3 protein: CASSGGTDEAFF
CDR3 DNA: TGTGCCAGTAGTGGGGGGACAGATGAAGCTTTCTTT

V gene: TRBV14
J gene: TRBJ2-7
clone size: NA
D gene: TRBD1
CDR3 protein: CASSQDIGTGLAYEQYF
CDR3 DNA: TGTGCCAGCAGCCAAGATATCGGGACAGGACTCGCCTACGAGCAGTACTTC

V gene: TRBV5-6
J gene: TRBJ2-7
clone size: NA
D gene: NA
CDR3 protein: CASSWEYEQYF
CDR3 DNA: TGTGCCAGCAGCTGGGAGTACGAGCAGTACTTC

V gene: TRBV7-9
J gene: TRBJ2-7
clone size: NA
D gene: TRBD1
CDR3 protein: CASSQLDRGNYEQYF
CDR3 DNA: TGTGCCAGCAGCCAATTGGACAGGGGTAACTACGAGCAGTACTTC

V gene: TRBV27
J gene: TRBJ2-1
clone size: NA
D gene: NA
CDR3 protein: CASSLKGDEQFF
CDR3 DNA: TGTGCCAGCAGTTTAAAGGGGGATGAGCAGTTCTTC

V gene: TRBV7-3
J gene: TRBJ1-1
clone size: NA
D gene: NA
CDR3 protein: CASSFSGNTEAFF
CDR3 DNA: TGTGCCAGCAGCTTCTCGGGGAACACTGAAGCTTTCTTT

V gene: TRBV6-1
J gene: TRBJ2-1
clone size: NA
D gene: NA
CDR3 protein: CASSGTDSYNEQFF
CDR3 DNA: TGTGCCAGCAGTGGGACAGATTCCTACAATGAGCAGTTCTTC

V gene: TRBV10-2
J gene: TRBJ2-1
clone size: once
D gene: NA
CDR3 protein: CASSEQRGEDEQFF
CDR3 DNA: TGCGCCAGCAGTGAGCAGAGAGGGGAGGATGAGCAGTTCTTC

V gene: TRBV27
J gene: TRBJ2-3
clone size: once
D gene: TRBD2
CDR3 protein: CASSSSGGAPDTQYF
CDR3 DNA: TGTGCCAGCAGTTCTAGCGGGGGGGCCCCAGATACGCAGTATTTT

V gene: TRBV12-5
J gene: TRBJ1-1
clone size: NA
D gene: NA
CDR3 protein: CASLGRPVNTEAFF
CDR3 DNA: TGTGCTAGTTTAGGGAGACCGGTGAACACTGAAGCTTTCTTT

V gene: TRBV9
J gene: TRBJ1-1
clone size: NA
D gene: TRBD1
CDR3 protein: CASSPGTGDGNTEAFF
CDR3 DNA: TGTGCCAGCAGTCCCGGGACAGGGGACGGAAACACTGAAGCTTTCTTT

V gene: TRBV23-1
J gene: TRBJ1-5
clone size: NA
D gene: TRBD1
CDR3 protein: CASRRGQGAAQPQHF
CDR3 DNA: TGCGCCAGCAGGAGAGGACAGGGTGCTGCTCAGCCCCAGCATTTT

V gene: TRBV7-7
J gene: TRBJ2-1
clone size: NA
D gene: TRBD2
CDR3 protein: CASSPMRGLYNEQFF
CDR3 DNA: TGTGCTAGCAGCCCAATGCGGGGGTTGTACAATGAGCAGTTCTTC

V gene: TRBV27
J gene: TRBJ1-2
clone size: NA
D gene: NA
CDR3 protein: CASGWQGGYTF
CDR3 DNA: TGTGCCAGCGGCTGGCAGGGAGGCTACACCTTC

V gene: TRBV9
J gene: TRBJ2-2
clone size: NA
D gene: NA
CDR3 protein: CASSVSVGEAYTGELFF
CDR3 DNA: TGTGCCAGCAGCGTATCCGTTGGGGAGGCCTATACCGGGGAGCTGTTTTTT

V gene: TRBV27
J gene: TRBJ1-1
clone size: NA
D gene: TRBD1
CDR3 protein: CASSLTGDSMNTEAFF
CDR3 DNA: TGTGCCAGCAGTTTAACCGGGGACAGCATGAACACTGAAGCTTTCTTT

V gene: TRBV9
J gene: TRBJ1-5
clone size: once
D gene: TRBD1
CDR3 protein: CASSAGQAGQPQHF
CDR3 DNA: TGTGCCAGCAGCGCCGGACAGGCCGGTCAGCCCCAGCATTTT

V gene: TRBV7-2
J gene: TRBJ2-5
clone size: NA
D gene: NA
CDR3 protein: CASSLFSGDPETQYF
CDR3 DNA: TGTGCCAGCAGCTTATTTTCAGGGGACCCAGAGACCCAGTACTTC

V gene: TRBV11-1
J gene: TRBJ2-7
clone size: once
D gene: TRBD2
CDR3 protein: CASSSTGTNYEQYF
CDR3 DNA: TGTGCCAGCAGCTCAACCGGGACTAACTACGAGCAGTACTTC

V gene: TRBV6-6
J gene: TRBJ2-1
clone size: NA
D gene: NA
CDR3 protein: CASSYSPQGSINEQFF
CDR3 DNA: TGTGCCAGCAGTTACTCTCCACAGGGAAGTATCAATGAGCAGTTCTTC

V gene: TRBV27
J gene: TRBJ1-1
clone size: NA
D gene: NA
CDR3 protein: CASSYGGETEAFF
CDR3 DNA: TGTGCCAGCAGTTACGGGGGAGAGACTGAAGCTTTCTTT

V gene: TRBV9
J gene: TRBJ2-1
clone size: NA
D gene: TRBD2
CDR3 protein: CASSVTRGTTGAEQFF
CDR3 DNA: TGTGCCAGCAGCGTAACACGGGGGACTACGGGTGCCGAGCAGTTCTTC

V gene: TRBV27
J gene: TRBJ1-6
clone size: NA
D gene: TRBD1
CDR3 protein: CASSFQGVFVPLHF
CDR3 DNA: TGTGCCAGCAGTTTTCAGGGGGTCTTCGTACCCCTCCACTTT

V gene: TRBV5-1
J gene: TRBJ1-2
clone size: NA
D gene: TRBD1
CDR3 protein: CASSQHRTGGFGYTF
CDR3 DNA: TGCGCCAGCAGCCAACATCGGACAGGGGGCTTTGGCTACACCTTC

V gene: TRBV5-6
J gene: TRBJ2-5
clone size: NA
D gene: NA
CDR3 protein: CASSSPRQTQETQYF
CDR3 DNA: TGTGCCAGCAGTTCGCCGAGACAGACCCAAGAGACCCAGTACTTC

V gene: TRBV6-5
J gene: TRBJ2-7
clone size: NA
D gene: NA
CDR3 protein: CASSYSVHRAYEQYF
CDR3 DNA: TGTGCCAGCAGTTACTCGGTTCACAGGGCCTACGAGCAGTACTTC

V gene: TRBV7-2
J gene: TRBJ2-3
clone size: NA
D gene: TRBD2
CDR3 protein: CASSLPLAGGFSDTQYF
CDR3 DNA: TGTGCCAGCAGCCTACCCCTAGCGGGGGGGTTCTCAGATACGCAGTATTTT